These 18 T cell receptor beta chains were all obtained from the same sample, sequenced in a study of OX40 agonist ivuxolimab in advanced cancers. The library was obtained by the immunoSEQ multiplex PCR assay. TCRdb took over this immuneACCESS table, retaining in-frame rearrangements with V and J assigned. Such tables are incomplete; in checked studies, under half of the missing clones stem from an unresolved V gene, and the remainder is unexplained. Here the sample has over 30,000 clones; nearly 95% occur a single time. Jointly, the top ten make up roughly 4.2% of the sample. This specimen consisted of CD4+ or CD8+ T cells sorted from blood, obtained in a trial of the OX40 agonist ivuxolimab. Every receptor here comes from an adult with an advanced solid tumor such as melanoma, head and neck, liver or kidney cancer.

Comment on this clone: An end of the junction differs from the germline gene, which may be a read error. The chain recombines TRBV2 with TRBJ2-3; perhaps TRBD2 as D (6 bases). The CDR3 covers 16 residues. CDR1 is SNHLY and CDR2 is FYNNEI in the germline V gene. The CDR3 DNA follows: TGTGCCAGCAGCCTTTCCGGGCCCGGAGGGGCAGATGCGCAGTATTTT. Amino acid sequence: CASSLSGPGGADAQYF. Variable domain in full (rest from reference TRBV2 and TRBJ2-3): EPEVTQTPSHQVTQMGQEVILRCVPISNHLYFYWYRQILGQKVEFLVSFYNNEISEKSEIFDDQFSVERPDGSNFTLKIRSTKLEDSAMYFCASSLSGPGGADAQYFGPGTRLTVL.

The rearrangement joins TRBV18 to TRBJ1-2; D is possibly TRBD1 (6 bases). The CDR3 runs 14 residues. Germline V CDR1 and CDR2: KGHSH, LQKENI. V was shortened by 2 bases and J by 3 bases, with 10 bases between the two germline ends. The chain's CDR3 is CASSPAGEYYGYTF. CDR3 bases: TGTGCCAGCTCACCAGCAGGGGAGTACTATGGCTACACCTTC.

This clone was seen once. One end of the junction does not line up with germline, which may come from a read error. The chain recombines TRBV11-3 with TRBJ2-2; D unclear. CDR1 is SGHNT, CDR2 YENEEA, per germline. The CDR3 spans 12 residues. CDR3 nucleotides: TGTGCCAGCAGCCTAGACACCGGGGAGCTGTTTTTT. Translating it yields CASSLDTGELFF.

The chain links TRBV14 to TRBJ2-7, with 10 bases lining up with TRBD2. V shed 6 bases, J shed 3 bases, and the junction held 8 bases outside the gene matches. This CDR3 has 15 residues. The germline V gene has CDR1 SGHDN and CDR2 FVKESK. CDR3 DNA: TGTGCCAGCAGACCTACTAGCGGGAACATCTACGAGCAGTACTTC. Amino acid sequence: CASRPTSGNIYEQYF.

The chain uses TRBV19 and TRBJ2-7, with TRBD1 matching 7 bases. Germline V gives CDR1 LNHDA, CDR2 SQIVND (reference sequence). CDR3 length: 13 residues. J was trimmed by 6 bases and V by 6 bases; bases with no gene match: 8. As DNA, the CDR3 is TGTGCCAGTAGCAGGGGACAGCTAACCGAGCAGTACTTC. It specifies CASSRGQLTEQYF. Looking up the rest from reference TRBV19 and TRBJ2-7 gives the full variable domain: DGGITQSPKYLFRKEGQNVTLSCEQNLNHDAMYWYRQDPGQGLRLIYYSQIVNDFQKGDIAEGYSVSREKKESFPLTVTSAQKNPTAFYLCASSRGQLTEQYFGPGTRLTVT.

This rearrangement joins TRBV7-2 to TRBJ1-4; D unresolved. The CDR3 is 15 residues long. CDR1 is SGHTA and CDR2 is FQGNSA in the germline V gene. The V gene lost 1 base and the J gene lost 3 bases, with 9 bases spanning the gap. The CDR3 loop reads CASSLGGQPNEKLFF. DNA of the CDR3: TGTGCCAGCAGCTTAGGTGGGCAGCCTAATGAAAAACTGTTTTTT.

The V and J genes are TRBV19 and TRBJ2-7, with D possibly being TRBD1 (6 bases). The germline gives CDR1 LNHDA, CDR2 SQIVND (reference sequence). CDR3 length equals 13 residues. V shed 6 bases and J shed 2 bases, with 11 bases lying between them. The CDR3 is CASRGRGTYEQYF. The CDR3 nucleotides are TGTGCCAGTAGAGGCAGGGGTACCTACGAGCAGTACTTC.

In nucleotides, the CDR3 is TGTGCCATCGGACAGGGGGTTCCCTCTGGAAACACCATATATTTT. Residues: CAIGQGVPSGNTIYF. The chain employs TRBV10-3 and TRBJ1-3; 10 bases agree with TRBD1. The CDR3 is 15 residues long. Germline-derived CDR1 and CDR2 are ENHRY and SYGVKD. J was trimmed by 0 bases and V by 8 bases; bases with no gene match: 4.

The chain has TRBV2 and TRBJ1-2, with D possibly TRBD1 on 6 matching bases. Germline CDR1 SNHLY, CDR2 FYNNEI. The V end was cut by 4 bases, the J end by 13 bases, with 16 bases between. The CDR3 runs 12 residues. CDR3 region: CASSGSGVILTF. The CDR3, as DNA: TGTGCCAGCAGTGGGTCAGGGGTCATTCTCACCTTC.

The chain carries TRBV11-1 and TRBJ2-3; 11 bases map to TRBD2. Germline CDR1 and CDR2: SGHAT and FQDESV (reference sequence). This CDR3 spans 15 amino acids. V shed 5 bases, J shed 2 bases, and the junction held 3 bases outside the gene matches. CDR3 protein: CASSMGLADTDTQYF. Written as DNA, the CDR3 is TGTGCCAGCAGCATGGGACTAGCGGACACAGATACGCAGTATTTT. Drawing the rest from reference TRBV11-1 and TRBJ2-3, the complete variable domain is EAEVAQSPRYKITEKSQAVAFWCDPISGHATLYWYRQILGQGPELLVQFQDESVVDDSQLPKDRFSAERLKGVDSTLKIQPAELGDSAMYLCASSMGLADTDTQYFGPGTRLTVL.

This clone was found once. The chain uses TRBV7-2 and TRBJ1-5; TRBD1 aligns across 7 bases. This CDR3 comprises 15 residues. V lost 2 bases and J lost 4; bases outside the gene matches: 5. Germline V gene sequence: CDR1 SGHTA, CDR2 FQGNSA. CDR3 DNA sequence: TGTGCCAGCAGCTTACGGACAGGTAGTAATCAGCCCCAGCATTTT. Encoded protein: CASSLRTGSNQPQHF.

The chain carries TRBV29-1 and TRBJ2-7; TRBD1 agrees at 9 bases. CDR3 size: 13 residues. The germline CDR1 and CDR2 sequences are SQVTM and ANQGSEA. With V trimmed by 5 bases and J by 5 bases, 7 bases remained unmatched. The CDR3: CSVRRTGADEQYF. The DNA for the CDR3 is TGCAGCGTTAGACGGACAGGGGCGGACGAGCAGTACTTC.

The rearrangement joins TRBV11-1 to TRBJ2-7; D possibly corresponds to TRBD1 (6 bases). Germline CDR1 is SGHAT and CDR2 is FQDESV (reference sequence). This CDR3 is built from 15 residues. V lost 5 bases and J lost 1, with 15 bases in between. This CDR3 reads CASSVDRYLSYEQYF. The CDR3 DNA follows: TGTGCCAGCAGCGTAGACAGGTACCTATCCTACGAGCAGTACTTC.

This sequence joins TRBV11-2 and TRBJ2-1; the D call may be TRBD1 or TRBD2 (5 bases each). CDR1 SGHAT and CDR2 FQNNGV come from the germline V gene. V gave up 5 bases and J gave up 0 bases, with 11 bases separating them. This CDR3 comprises 15 residues. CDR3 DNA sequence: TGTGCCAGCAGCCAGGGAGTGTCCTCCTACAATGAGCAGTTCTTC. Protein product: CASSQGVSSYNEQFF.

This chain joins TRBV18 and TRBJ2-3; 14 positions match TRBD2. CDR3 length: 16 residues. The trim removed 3 bases at V and 6 bases at J, leaving 5 bases unmatched. Germline loops: CDR1 KGHSH, CDR2 LQKENI. The CDR3, as DNA: TGTGCCAGCTCACCGAGACTAGCGGGGGGGTCGGATACGCAGTATTTT. Amino acids: CASSPRLAGGSDTQYF.

The chain carries TRBV5-1 and TRBJ1-1; D unclear. The CDR3 sequence is 15 residues long. Germline loops: CDR1 SGHRS, CDR2 YFSETQ. The germline V and J ends were trimmed by 0 bases and 2 bases, with 11 bases remaining between them. In nucleotides, the CDR3 is TGCGCCAGCAGCTTGGAACCGGTCCCAAACACTGAAGCTTTCTTT. Protein sequence: CASSLEPVPNTEAFF. Looking up the rest from reference TRBV5-1 and TRBJ1-1 gives the full variable domain: KAGVTQTPRYLIKTRGQQVTLSCSPISGHRSVSWYQQTPGQGLQFLFEYFSETQRNKGNFPGRFSGRQFSNSRSEMNVSTLELGDSALYLCASSLEPVPNTEAFFGQGTRLTVV.

This clone was found once. The rearrangement links TRBV6-1 to TRBJ2-7, with TRBD1 matching 7 bases. This CDR3 comprises 15 residues. V trimming: 1 base; J trimming: 3 bases; junction bases outside the gene matches: 6. The germline V gene encodes CDR1 MNHNS and CDR2 SASEGT. CDR3 nucleotide sequence: TGTGCCAGCAGTGAAGATTGGACAGGAGACTACGAGCAGTACTTC. Protein sequence: CASSEDWTGDYEQYF.

This clone showed up just once. This chain connects TRBV29-1 to TRBJ2-3; 10 positions match TRBD1. The CDR3 runs to 17 residues. After removal of 4 bases from V and 4 bases from J, the junction contained 14 bases not matched to a gene. CDR1 and CDR2 (germline): SQVTM, ANQGSEA. The CDR3 loop is CSVVGIGTGVRADTQYF. Here the CDR3 DNA reads TGCAGCGTTGTTGGCATCGGGACAGGGGTTCGAGCAGATACGCAGTATTTT.